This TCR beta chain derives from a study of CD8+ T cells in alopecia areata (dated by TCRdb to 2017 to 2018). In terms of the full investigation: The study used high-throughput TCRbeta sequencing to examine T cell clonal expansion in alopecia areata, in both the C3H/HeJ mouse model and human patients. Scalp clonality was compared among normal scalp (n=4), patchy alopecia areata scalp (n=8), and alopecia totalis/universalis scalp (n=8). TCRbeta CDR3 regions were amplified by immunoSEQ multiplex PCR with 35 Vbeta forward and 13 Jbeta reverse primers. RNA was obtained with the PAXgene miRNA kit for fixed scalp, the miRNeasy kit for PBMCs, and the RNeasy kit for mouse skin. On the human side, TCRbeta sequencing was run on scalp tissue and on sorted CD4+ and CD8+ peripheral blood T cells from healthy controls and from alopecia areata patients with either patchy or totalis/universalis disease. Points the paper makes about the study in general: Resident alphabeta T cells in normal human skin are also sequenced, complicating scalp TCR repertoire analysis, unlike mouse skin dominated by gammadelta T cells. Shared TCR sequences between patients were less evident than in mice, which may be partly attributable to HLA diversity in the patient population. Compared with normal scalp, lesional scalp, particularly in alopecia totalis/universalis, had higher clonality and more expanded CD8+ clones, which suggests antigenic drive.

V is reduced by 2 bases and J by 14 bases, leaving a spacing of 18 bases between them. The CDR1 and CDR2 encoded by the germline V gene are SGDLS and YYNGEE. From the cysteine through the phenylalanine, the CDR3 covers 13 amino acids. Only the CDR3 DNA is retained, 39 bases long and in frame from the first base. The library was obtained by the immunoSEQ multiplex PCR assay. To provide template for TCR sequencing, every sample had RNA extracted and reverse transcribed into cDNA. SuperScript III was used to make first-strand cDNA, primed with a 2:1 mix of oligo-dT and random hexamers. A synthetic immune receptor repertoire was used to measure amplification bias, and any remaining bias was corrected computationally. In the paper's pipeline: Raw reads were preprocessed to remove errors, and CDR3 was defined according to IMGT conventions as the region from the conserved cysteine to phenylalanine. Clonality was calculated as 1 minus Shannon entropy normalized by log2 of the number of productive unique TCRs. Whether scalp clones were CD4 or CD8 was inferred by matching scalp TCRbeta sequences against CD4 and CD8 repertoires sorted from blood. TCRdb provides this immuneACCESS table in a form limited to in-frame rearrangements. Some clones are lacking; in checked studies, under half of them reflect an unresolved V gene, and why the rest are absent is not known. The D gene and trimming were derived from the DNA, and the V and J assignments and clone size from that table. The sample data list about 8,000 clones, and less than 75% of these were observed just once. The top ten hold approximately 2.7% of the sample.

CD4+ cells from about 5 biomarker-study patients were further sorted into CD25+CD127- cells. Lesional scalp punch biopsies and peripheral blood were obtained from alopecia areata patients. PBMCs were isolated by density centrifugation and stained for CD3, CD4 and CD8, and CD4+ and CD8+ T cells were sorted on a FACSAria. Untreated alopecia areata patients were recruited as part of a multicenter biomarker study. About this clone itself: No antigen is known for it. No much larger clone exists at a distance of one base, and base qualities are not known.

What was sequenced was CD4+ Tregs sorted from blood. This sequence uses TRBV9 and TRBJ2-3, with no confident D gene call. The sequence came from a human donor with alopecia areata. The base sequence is TGTGCCAGCAGCGTCTCGGGCAGCGTGGCGCGGTATTTT. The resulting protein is CASSVSGSVARYF.